This TCR beta chain was identified during a study of cytomegalovirus exposure and HLA in healthy donors. Vbeta (60) and Jbeta (13) primers were used in the PCR. The data were produced by immunoSEQ multiplex PCR, yet TCRdb's version contains in-frame clones alone and is incomplete. The sample includes over 50,000 clones, about 79% of them seen just once. Specimen: PBMCs. The receptor comes from a man in his forties in good health and CMV-seronegative.

CDR3 residues: CASSIKTGLNTEAFF. The CDR3 bases are TGTGCCAGTAGTATAAAAACAGGGTTGAACACTGAAGCTTTCTTT. The gene calls are TRBV19 and TRBJ1-1; D may be TRBD1 (6 bases). The V end was cut by 2 bases, the J end by 0 bases, with 10 bases between. From germline, CDR1 is LNHDA and CDR2 SQIVND (reference sequence). This CDR3 is built from 15 residues.